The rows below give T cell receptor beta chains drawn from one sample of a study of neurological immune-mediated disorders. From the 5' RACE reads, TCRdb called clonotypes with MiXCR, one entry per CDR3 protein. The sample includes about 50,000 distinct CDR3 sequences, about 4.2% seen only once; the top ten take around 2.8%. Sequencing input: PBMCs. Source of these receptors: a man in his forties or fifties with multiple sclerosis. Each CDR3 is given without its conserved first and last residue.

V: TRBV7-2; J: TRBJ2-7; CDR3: ASSPVGRRSYEQY
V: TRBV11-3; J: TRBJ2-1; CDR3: ASSSGIFYNEQF
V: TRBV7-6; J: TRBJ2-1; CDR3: ASSLSQNNEQF
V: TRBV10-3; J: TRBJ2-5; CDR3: AISTLDIQETQY
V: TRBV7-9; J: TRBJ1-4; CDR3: ASSSDRAGGVLF
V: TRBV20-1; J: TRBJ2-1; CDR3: SAPLAGEYNEQF
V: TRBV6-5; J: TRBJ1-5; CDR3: ASSYSAFNSNQPQH
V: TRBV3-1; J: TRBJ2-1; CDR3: ASSLLAGPVNEQF
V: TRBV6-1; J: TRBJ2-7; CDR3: ASSPGTGDPEQY
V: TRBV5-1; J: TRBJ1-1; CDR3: ATAERGNTEAF
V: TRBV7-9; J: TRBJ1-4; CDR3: ASSSSLQGATNEKLF
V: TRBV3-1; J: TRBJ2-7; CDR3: ASNERGGQPYEQY
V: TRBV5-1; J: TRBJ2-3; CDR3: ASSPTGQVSTQY
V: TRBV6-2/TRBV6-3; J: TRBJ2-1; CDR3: ASSFNNRRISYNEQF
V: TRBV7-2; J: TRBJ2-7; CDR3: ASSLDLGGVRTYEQY
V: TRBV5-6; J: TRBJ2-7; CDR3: ASSLQGVTYEQY
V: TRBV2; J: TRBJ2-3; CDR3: ASDREADTQY
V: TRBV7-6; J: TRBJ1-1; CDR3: ASSLSGVRTEAF
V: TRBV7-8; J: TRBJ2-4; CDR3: ASSQDRDGNIQY
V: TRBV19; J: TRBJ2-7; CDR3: ASSISVGYEQY
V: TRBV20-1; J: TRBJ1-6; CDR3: SARVSGRNSPLH
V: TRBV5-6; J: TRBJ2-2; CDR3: ASSFPFGGELF
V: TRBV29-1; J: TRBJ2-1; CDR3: SVNTLGQGGYNEQF
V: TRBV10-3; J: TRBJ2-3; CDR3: AISESTATTDTQY
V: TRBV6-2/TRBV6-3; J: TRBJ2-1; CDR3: ASSFPSGIGRDEQF
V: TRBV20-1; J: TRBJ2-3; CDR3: SSEDRGTDTQY
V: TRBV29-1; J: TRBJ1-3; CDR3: SVAGAGNTIY
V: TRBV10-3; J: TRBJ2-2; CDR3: AITSTNTGELF
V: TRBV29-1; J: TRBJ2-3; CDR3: SVPWTGRLDTQY
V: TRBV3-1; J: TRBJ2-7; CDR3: ASSSVAGDSEQY
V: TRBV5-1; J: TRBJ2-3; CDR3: ASSLFASGTDTQY
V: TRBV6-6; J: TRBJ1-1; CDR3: ASSYPGRTGVEAF
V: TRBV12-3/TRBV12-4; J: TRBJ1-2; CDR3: ASSPRGQAYGYT
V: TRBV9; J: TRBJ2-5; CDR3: ASSAGLAGEETQY
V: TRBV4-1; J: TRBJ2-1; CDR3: ASSQTRQGLNEQF
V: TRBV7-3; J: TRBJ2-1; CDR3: ASSVQGQPINEQF
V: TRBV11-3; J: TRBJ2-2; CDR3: ASNRGQGAPSNTGELF
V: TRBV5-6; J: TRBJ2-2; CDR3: ASRQGLANTGELF
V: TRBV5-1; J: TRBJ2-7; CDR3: ASSLAGHSGGSSYEQY